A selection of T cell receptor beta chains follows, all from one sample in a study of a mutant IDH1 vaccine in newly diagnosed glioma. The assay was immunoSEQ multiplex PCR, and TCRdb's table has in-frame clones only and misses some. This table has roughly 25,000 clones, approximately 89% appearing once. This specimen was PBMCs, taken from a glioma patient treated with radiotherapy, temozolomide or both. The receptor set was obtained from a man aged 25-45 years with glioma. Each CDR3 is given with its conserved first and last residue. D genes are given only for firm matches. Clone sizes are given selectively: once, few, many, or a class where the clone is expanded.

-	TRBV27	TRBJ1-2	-	TGTGCCAGCAGTTTCGGCGGGAACTATGGCTACACCTTC	CASSFGGNYGYTF
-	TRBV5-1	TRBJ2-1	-	TGCGCCAGCAGCTTAGGCCGTATTAGCTCCTACAATGAGCAGTTCTTC	CASSLGRISSYNEQFF
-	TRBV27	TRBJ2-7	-	TGTGCCAGCAGTTCCGACAGCTTCGAGCAGTACTTC	CASSSDSFEQYF
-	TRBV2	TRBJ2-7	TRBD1	TGTGCCAGCAGTGCCGCGGGGACAGGCGATGTCTACGAGCAGTACTTC	CASSAAGTGDVYEQYF
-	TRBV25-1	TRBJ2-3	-	TGTGCCAGCAGTGGGTACTCAGATACGCAGTATTTT	CASSGYSDTQYF
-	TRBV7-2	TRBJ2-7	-	TGTGCCAGCAGCCTTATGTACGAGCAGTACTTC	CASSLMYEQYF
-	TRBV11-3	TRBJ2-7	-	TGTGCCAGCAGCTTAGGAGGGGGCGAGCAGTACTTC	CASSLGGGEQYF
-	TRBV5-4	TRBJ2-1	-	TGTGCCAGCAGCTCCCCTACGCGGGGAGACAATGAGCAGTTCTTC	CASSSPTRGDNEQFF
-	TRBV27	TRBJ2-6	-	TGTGCCAGCAGTTTTGGCAGCTCTGGGGCCAACGTCCTGACTTTC	CASSFGSSGANVLTF
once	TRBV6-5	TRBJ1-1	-	TGTGCCAGCAGTTACAACAGGGAAACTGAAGCTTTCTTT	CASSYNRETEAFF
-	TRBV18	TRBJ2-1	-	TGTGCCAGCTCACCACCTTCGGGGGATGAGCAGTTCTTC	CASSPPSGDEQFF
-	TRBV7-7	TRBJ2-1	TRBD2	TGTGCCAGCAGCTTAGAGCTCGCGGGAGGGCCTCATGAGCAGTTCTTC	CASSLELAGGPHEQFF
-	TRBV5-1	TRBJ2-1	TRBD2	TGCGCCAGCAGCTGGGAGGGCAATGAGCAGTTCTTC	CASSWEGNEQFF
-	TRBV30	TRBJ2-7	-	TGTGCCTGGATTGTAAAGGGGGATCGGGTTGACGAGCAGTACTTC	CAWIVKGDRVDEQYF
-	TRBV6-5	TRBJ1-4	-	TGTGCCAGCAGTTACCTGGGGACGGCTAATGAAAAACTGTTTTTT	CASSYLGTANEKLFF
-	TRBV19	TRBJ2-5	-	TGTGCCAGTAGAGATCAAGAGACCCAGTACTTC	CASRDQETQYF
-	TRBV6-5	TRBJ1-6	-	TGTGCCAGCAGAACTAAGACGGGTAATTCACCCCTCCACTTT	CASRTKTGNSPLHF
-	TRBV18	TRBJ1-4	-	TGTGCCAGCTCACCACAGTCTAATGAAAAACTGTTTTTT	CASSPQSNEKLFF
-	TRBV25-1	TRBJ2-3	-	TGTGCCAGCAGTCCCTATGCGGGGACAAGAGTGGATACGCAGTATTTT	CASSPYAGTRVDTQYF
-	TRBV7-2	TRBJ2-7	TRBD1	TGTGCCAGCAGCTCACAGGGGGGCTCCTACGAGCAGTACTTC	CASSSQGGSYEQYF
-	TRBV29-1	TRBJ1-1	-	TGCAGCGCTTTGATAAACCTGAACACTGAAGCTTTCTTT	CSALINLNTEAFF
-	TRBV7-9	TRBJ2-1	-	TGTGCCAGCAGCGACCGAGGTCTACCCGCCAATGAGCAGTTCTTC	CASSDRGLPANEQFF
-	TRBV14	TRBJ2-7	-	TGTGCCAGCAGCGAAAGTGGCAGGGGAGGCTCCTACGAGCAGTACTTC	CASSESGRGGSYEQYF